This TCR beta chain appears in the sequencing data of a study of human T cells and chemical hapten exposure. Findings and caveats of the study: Donors' alopecia may make their immune response differ from healthy people's.

This clonotype was seen a handful of times. The antigen is unknown. Time point noted: patch test 1, 2 weeks after DPC sensitization. Treatment defined: therapeutic diphenylcyclopropenone sensitization with weekly scalp DPC. The CDR3 is 16 amino acids. CDR1 is SGHDN, CDR2 FVKESK, per germline. Trimming pared 2 bases from V and 0 bases from J, leaving 14 bases between. MiXCR, run by TCRdb on the RACE reads, gives a single entry per CDR3 protein. The table lists approximately 49,000 distinct CDR3 sequences, approximately 9.1% of them singletons. The sequencing here drew on whole blood, taken in connection with sensitization to the hapten diphenylcyclopropenone (DPC). The sequence came from a woman aged 45-65 years with alopecia areata. Some clones in this sample may be carry-over from other donors' samples. The chain is built from TRBV14 and TRBJ2-7; maybe TRBD1 (5 bases). In nucleotides, the CDR3 is TGTGCCAGCAGCCAACAGGGTCTTTACATCTCCTACGAGCAGTACTTC. This translates into CASSQQGLYISYEQYF.